The present TCR beta chain was sequenced within a study of blood T cell repertoires in COVID-19. For the study at large: Acute and convalescent COVID-19 specimens originated in the United States, Italy and Spain. T cells, B-cell-depleted T cells, or PBMCs provided the cDNA or gDNA that served as material.

In the authors' methods: Estimation of nucleated cell counts was performed using reference gene primer amplification. Only in-frame clones appear in the TCRdb table, and some are missing; sequencing was by immunoSEQ multiplex PCR. V and J calls plus clone size are reproduced from that table; the DNA served to infer D and trimming. Here the sample spans approximately 270,000 clones, roughly 85% being singletons. This CDR3 contains 14 residues. V gave up 5 bases and J gave up 9 bases, with 17 bases separating them. CDR1 and CDR2 from the germline V gene are SGDLS and YYNGEE. The TCR originated in a man between 18 and 29 years old with active or convalescent COVID-19. J is TRBJ2-2 and V is TRBV9, with a possible D match to TRBD2 (5 bases). The sample comprised peripheral blood. CDR3 loop: CASSDIGVRRELFF. The CDR3 nucleotides are TGTGCCAGCAGTGACATCGGGGTTCGCAGGGAGCTGTTTTTT.